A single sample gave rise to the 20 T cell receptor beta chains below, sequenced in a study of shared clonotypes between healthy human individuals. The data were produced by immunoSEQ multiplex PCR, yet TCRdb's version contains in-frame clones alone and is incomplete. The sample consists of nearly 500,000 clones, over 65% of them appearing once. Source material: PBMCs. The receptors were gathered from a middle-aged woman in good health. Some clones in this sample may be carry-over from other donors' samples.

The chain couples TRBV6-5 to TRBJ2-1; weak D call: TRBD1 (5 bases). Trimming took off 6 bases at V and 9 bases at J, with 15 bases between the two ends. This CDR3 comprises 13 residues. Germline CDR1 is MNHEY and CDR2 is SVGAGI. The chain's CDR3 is CASRLRIDSEQFF. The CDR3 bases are TGTGCCAGCAGGCTTAGGATCGACAGTGAGCAGTTCTTC.

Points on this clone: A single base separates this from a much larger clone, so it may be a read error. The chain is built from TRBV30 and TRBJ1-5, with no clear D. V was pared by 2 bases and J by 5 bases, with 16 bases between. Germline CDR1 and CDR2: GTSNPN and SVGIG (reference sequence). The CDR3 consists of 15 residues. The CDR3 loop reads CAWSLFGPKDQPQHF. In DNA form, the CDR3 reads TGTGCCTGGAGTCTGTTTGGTCCCAAAGATCAGCCCCAGCATTTT.

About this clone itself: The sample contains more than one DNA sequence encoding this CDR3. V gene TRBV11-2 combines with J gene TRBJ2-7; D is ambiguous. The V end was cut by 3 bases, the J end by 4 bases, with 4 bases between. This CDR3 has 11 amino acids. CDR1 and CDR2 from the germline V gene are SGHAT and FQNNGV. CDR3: CASSFSYEQYF. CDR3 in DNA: TGTGCCAGCAGCTTCTCATACGAGCAGTACTTC. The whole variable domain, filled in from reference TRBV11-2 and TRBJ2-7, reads EAGVAQSPRYKIIEKRQSVAFWCNPISGHATLYWYQQILGQGPKLLIQFQNNGVVDDSQLPKDRFSAERLKGVDSTLKIQPAKLEDSAVYLCASSFSYEQYFGPGTRLTVT.

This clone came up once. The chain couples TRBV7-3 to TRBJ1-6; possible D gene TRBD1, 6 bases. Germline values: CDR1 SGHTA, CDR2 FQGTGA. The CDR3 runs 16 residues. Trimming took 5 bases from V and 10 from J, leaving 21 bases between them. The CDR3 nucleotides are TGTGCCAGCAGCCGGGGGGCAGGGACGACTGGGTCACCCCTCCACTTT. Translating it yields CASSRGAGTTGSPLHF.

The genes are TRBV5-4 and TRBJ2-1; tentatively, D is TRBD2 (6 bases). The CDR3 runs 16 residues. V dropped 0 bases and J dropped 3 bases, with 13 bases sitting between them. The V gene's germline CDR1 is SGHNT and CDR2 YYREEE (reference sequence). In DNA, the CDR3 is TGTGCCAGCAGCTTGGAACTAGCAGGCCGCTACAATGAGCAGTTCTTC. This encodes CASSLELAGRYNEQFF.

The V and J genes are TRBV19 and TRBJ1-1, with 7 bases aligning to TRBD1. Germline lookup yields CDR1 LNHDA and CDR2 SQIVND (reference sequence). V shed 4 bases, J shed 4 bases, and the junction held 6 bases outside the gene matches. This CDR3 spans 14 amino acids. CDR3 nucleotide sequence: TGTGCCAGTAGTACCTACAGGGGAGGCACTGAAGCTTTCTTT. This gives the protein CASSTYRGGTEAFF.

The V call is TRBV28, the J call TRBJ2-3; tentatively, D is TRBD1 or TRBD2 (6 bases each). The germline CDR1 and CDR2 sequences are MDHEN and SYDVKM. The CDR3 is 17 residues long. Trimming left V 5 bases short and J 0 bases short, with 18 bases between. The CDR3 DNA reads TGTGCCAGCAGTACCGCCCCAGGGGCGGGAAGCACAGATACGCAGTATTTT. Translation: CASSTAPGAGSTDTQYF.

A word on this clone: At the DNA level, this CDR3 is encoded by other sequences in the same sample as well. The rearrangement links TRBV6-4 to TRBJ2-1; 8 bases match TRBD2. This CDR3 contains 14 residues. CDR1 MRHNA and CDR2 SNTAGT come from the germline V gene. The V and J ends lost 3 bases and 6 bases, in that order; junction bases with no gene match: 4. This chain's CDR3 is CASSEGSGSNEQFF. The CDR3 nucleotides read TGTGCCAGCAGTGAGGGGAGCGGGAGCAATGAGCAGTTCTTC.

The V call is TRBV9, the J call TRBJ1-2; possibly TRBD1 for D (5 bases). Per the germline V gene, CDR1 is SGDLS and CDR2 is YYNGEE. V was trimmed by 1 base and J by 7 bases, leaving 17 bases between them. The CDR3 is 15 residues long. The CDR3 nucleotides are TGTGCCAGCAGCGTAACACCCGGGACCCCGGGTGGCTACACCTTC. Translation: CASSVTPGTPGGYTF. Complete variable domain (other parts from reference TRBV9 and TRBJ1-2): DSGVTQTPKHLITATGQRVTLRCSPRSGDLSVYWYQQSLDQGLQFLIQYYNGEERAKGNILERFSAQQFPDLHSELNLSSLELGDSALYFCASSVTPGTPGGYTFGSGTRLTVV.

CDR3 sequence reads: CASSLSRRGSYNEQFF. Here the CDR3 DNA reads TGTGCCAGCAGTTTATCTAGGAGGGGGTCCTACAATGAGCAGTTCTTC. The chain joins TRBV27 to TRBJ2-1, with D tentatively TRBD1 or TRBD2 (6 bases each). This CDR3 region has 16 residues. From germline, CDR1 is MNHEY and CDR2 SMNVEV (reference sequence). Between the trimmed V and J ends, which lost 0 bases and 1 base, there was a span of 10 bases.

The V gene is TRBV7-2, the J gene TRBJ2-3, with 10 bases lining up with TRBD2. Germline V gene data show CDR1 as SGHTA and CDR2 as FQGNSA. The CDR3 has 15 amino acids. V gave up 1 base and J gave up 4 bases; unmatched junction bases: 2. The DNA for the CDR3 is TGTGCCAGCAGCTTAGGTCTAGCGGGAGCAGATACGCAGTATTTT. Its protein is CASSLGLAGADTQYF.

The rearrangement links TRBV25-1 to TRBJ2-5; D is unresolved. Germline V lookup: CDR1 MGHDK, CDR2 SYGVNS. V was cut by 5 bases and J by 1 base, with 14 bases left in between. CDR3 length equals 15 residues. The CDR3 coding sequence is TGTGCCAGCAGTTCCTTTCCTGACGGCCAAGAGACCCAGTACTTC. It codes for CASSSFPDGQETQYF. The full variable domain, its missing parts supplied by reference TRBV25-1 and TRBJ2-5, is EADIYQTPRYLVIGTGKKITLECSQTMGHDKMYWYQQDPGMELHLIHYSYGVNSTEKGDLSSESTVSRIRTEHFPLTLESARPSHTSQYLCASSSFPDGQETQYFGPGTRLLVL.

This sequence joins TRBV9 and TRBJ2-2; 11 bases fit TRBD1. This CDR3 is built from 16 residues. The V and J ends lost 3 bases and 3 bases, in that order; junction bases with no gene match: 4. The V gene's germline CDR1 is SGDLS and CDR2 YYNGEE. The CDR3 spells CASSARDRGDTGELFF. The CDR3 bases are TGTGCCAGCAGCGCTCGGGACAGGGGGGACACCGGGGAGCTGTTTTTT.

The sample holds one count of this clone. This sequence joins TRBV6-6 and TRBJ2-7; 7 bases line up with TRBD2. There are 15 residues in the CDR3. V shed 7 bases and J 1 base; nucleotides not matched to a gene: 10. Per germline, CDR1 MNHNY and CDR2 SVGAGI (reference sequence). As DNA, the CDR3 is TGTGCCAGCACCCCCACGGGGGGAGGATCCTACGAGCAGTACTTC. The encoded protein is CASTPTGGGSYEQYF.

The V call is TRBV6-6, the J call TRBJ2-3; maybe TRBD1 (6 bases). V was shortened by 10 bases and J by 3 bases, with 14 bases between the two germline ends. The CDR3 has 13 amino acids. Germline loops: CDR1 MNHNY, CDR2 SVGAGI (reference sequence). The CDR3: CATTGLGTDTQYF. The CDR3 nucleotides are TGTGCCACCACAGGGCTGGGGACAGATACGCAGTATTTT.

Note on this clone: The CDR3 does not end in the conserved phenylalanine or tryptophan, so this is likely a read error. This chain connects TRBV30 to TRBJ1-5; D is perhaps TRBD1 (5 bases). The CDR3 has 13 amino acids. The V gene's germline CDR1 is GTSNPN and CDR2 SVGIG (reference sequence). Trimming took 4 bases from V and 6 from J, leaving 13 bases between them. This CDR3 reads CAWTQGVGQPQHL. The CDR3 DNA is TGTGCCTGGACCCAGGGTGTAGGTCAGCCCCAGCATCTT.

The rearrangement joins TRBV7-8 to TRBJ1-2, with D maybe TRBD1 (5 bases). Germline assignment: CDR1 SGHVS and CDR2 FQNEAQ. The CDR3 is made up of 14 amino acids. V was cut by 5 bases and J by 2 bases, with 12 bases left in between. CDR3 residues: CASSPQRQNYGYTF. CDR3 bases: TGTGCCAGCAGCCCCCAGCGACAGAACTATGGCTACACCTTC.

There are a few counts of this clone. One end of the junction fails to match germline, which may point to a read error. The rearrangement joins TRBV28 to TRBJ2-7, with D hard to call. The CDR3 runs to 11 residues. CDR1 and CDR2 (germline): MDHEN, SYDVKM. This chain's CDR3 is CAGSMTREKDF. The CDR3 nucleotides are TGTGCCGGCAGCATGACCCGCGAGAAGGACTTC.

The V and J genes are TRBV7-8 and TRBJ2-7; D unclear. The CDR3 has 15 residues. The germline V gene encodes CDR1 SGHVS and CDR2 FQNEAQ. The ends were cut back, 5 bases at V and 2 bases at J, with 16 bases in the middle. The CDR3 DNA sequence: TGTGCCAGCAGCGCCCGGGTACACCCAACCTACGAGCAGTACTTC. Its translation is CASSARVHPTYEQYF.

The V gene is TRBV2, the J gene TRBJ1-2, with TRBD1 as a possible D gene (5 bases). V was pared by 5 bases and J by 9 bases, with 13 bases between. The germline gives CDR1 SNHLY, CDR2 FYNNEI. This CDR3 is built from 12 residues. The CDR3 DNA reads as TGTGCCAGCAGTCGCGGGGCGGGGCGCTACACCTTC. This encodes CASSRGAGRYTF. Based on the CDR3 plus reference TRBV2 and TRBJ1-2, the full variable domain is EPEVTQTPSHQVTQMGQEVILRCVPISNHLYFYWYRQILGQKVEFLVSFYNNEISEKSEIFDDQFSVERPDGSNFTLKIRSTKLEDSAMYFCASSRGAGRYTFGSGTRLTVV.